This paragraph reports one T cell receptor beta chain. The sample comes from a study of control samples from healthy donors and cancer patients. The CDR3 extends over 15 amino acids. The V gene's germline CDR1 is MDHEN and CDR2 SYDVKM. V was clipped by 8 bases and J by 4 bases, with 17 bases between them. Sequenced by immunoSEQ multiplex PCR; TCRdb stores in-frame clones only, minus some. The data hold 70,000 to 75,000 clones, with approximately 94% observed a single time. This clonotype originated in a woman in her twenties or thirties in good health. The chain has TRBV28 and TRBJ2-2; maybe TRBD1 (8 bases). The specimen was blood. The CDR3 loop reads CASGGGQVPTGELFF. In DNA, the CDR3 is TGTGCCAGCGGGGGGGGACAGGTGCCCACCGGGGAGCTGTTTTTT.